The 26 T cell receptor beta chains below come from one sample, sequenced in a study of PD-L1 blockade in urothelial cancer. The time point was: peripheral blood 6 weeks after treatment start. This table comes from immunoSEQ multiplex PCR, and its TCRdb copy is limited to in-frame clones, with some not included. The sample lists 15,000 to 20,000 clones; approximately 82% were seen once. The material sequenced was PBMCs, taken around atezolizumab (anti-PD-L1) treatment. All receptors derive from a man aged 50 to 59 with urothelial cancer.

The CDR3 region has the DNA TGTGCCAGCAGTCCCCTGGGGCGGGGGCTCTCCGGGGAGCTGTTTTTT. It encodes CASSPLGRGLSGELFF. The chain recombines TRBV27 with TRBJ2-2; tentative D call: TRBD2 (7 bases). The V end was cut by 5 bases, the J end by 6 bases, with 19 bases between. Per germline, CDR1 MNHEY and CDR2 SMNVEV (reference sequence). The CDR3 is 16 residues long.

The chain uses TRBV10-3 and TRBJ2-7, with D tentatively TRBD2 (6 bases). The CDR3 sequence is 12 residues long. Germline values: CDR1 ENHRY, CDR2 SYGVKD. Trimming stripped 5 bases from V and 7 bases from J, with 12 bases between. DNA for the CDR3: TGTGCCATCAGTCCCGGCGGGAATGAGCAGTACTTC. As protein: CAISPGGNEQYF.

V usage is TRBV19 and J usage is TRBJ1-2; D may be TRBD1 (6 bases). Deletions cut 5 bases from V and 2 bases from J, with 15 bases between. The CDR3 has 15 residues. The germline CDR1 and CDR2 sequences are LNHDA and SQIVND (reference sequence). As DNA, the CDR3 is TGTGCCAGTAGTCGGGCAGGGGAAGGGAACTATGGCTACACCTTC. Translating it yields CASSRAGEGNYGYTF.

V gene TRBV28 combines with J gene TRBJ2-3; TRBD1 aligns across 10 bases. The CDR3 has 15 amino acids. Losses at the gene ends were 6 bases for V and 5 bases for J; bases not matched to a gene: 8. CDR1 is MDHEN, CDR2 SYDVKM, per germline. The CDR3 loop reads CASRLDRGRGDTQYF. For the CDR3, the DNA is TGTGCCAGCAGGCTCGACAGGGGGCGAGGAGATACGCAGTATTTT.

This clone appeared a single time. This rearrangement joins TRBV11-2 to TRBJ1-3; 9 bases agree with TRBD1. Unmatched junction bases numbered 9, after V lost 4 bases and J lost 2 bases. Per the germline V gene, CDR1 is SGHAT and CDR2 is FQNNGV. CDR3 length: 17 residues. Written as DNA, the CDR3 is TGTGCCAGCAGCTCCCCTTTAAGGGACAGGGCTGGAAACACCATATATTTT. Protein: CASSSPLRDRAGNTIYF. Full variable domain (remainder filled in from reference TRBV11-2 and TRBJ1-3): EAGVAQSPRYKIIEKRQSVAFWCNPISGHATLYWYQQILGQGPKLLIQFQNNGVVDDSQLPKDRFSAERLKGVDSTLKIQPAKLEDSAVYLCASSSPLRDRAGNTIYFGEGSWLTVV.

On this clone: Other nucleotide sequences in the sample specify the same CDR3. V and J are TRBV9 and TRBJ2-1; TRBD2 matches at 9 bases. V lost 2 bases and J lost 6; bases outside the gene matches: 3. This CDR3 has 14 residues. The germline V gene has CDR1 SGDLS and CDR2 YYNGEE. DNA of the CDR3: TGTGCCAGCAGCGTGGGCGGGAGGGCCAATGAGCAGTTCTTC. Translating gives CASSVGGRANEQFF.

This sequence joins TRBV5-1 and TRBJ2-2, with D perhaps matching TRBD2 (7 bases). The CDR3 has 18 amino acids. Deletions cut 6 bases from V and 4 bases from J, with 25 bases between. CDR1 and CDR2 from the germline V gene are SGHRS and YFSETQ. CDR3: CASTTILPGGPPTGELFF. CDR3 DNA: TGCGCCAGCACCACCATCCTCCCGGGGGGCCCCCCCACCGGGGAGCTGTTTTTT.

The genes are TRBV5-1 and TRBJ2-1, with TRBD2 matching 11 bases. CDR3 size: 16 residues. In germline, CDR1 is SGHRS, CDR2 YFSETQ. Losses at the gene ends were 4 bases for V and 0 bases for J; bases not matched to a gene: 3. CDR3 in amino acids: CASSQGLADSYNEQFF. Written as DNA, the CDR3 is TGCGCCAGCAGCCAGGGACTAGCGGACTCCTACAATGAGCAGTTCTTC.

This chain uses TRBV14 with TRBJ2-1; TRBD2 matches at 14 bases. Germline V gives CDR1 SGHDN, CDR2 FVKESK. The CDR3 extends over 15 amino acids. V dropped 4 bases and J dropped 15; count of bases not matched to a gene: 11. The CDR3 sequence is CASSPGGTSGRWAFF. CDR3 DNA: TGTGCCAGCAGCCCTGGGGGGACTAGCGGGAGATGGGCGTTCTTC.

This chain uses TRBV2 with TRBJ1-5; 12 nucleotides align to TRBD1. The trim removed 9 bases at V and 2 bases at J, leaving 8 bases unmatched. Germline assignment: CDR1 SNHLY and CDR2 FYNNEI. This CDR3 has 16 residues. The CDR3 sequence: CASGTGGAWGNQPQHF. In nucleotides, the CDR3 is TGTGCCAGTGGGACAGGGGGCGCTTGGGGCAATCAGCCCCAGCATTTT. The full variable domain, completed using reference TRBV2 and TRBJ1-5, is EPEVTQTPSHQVTQMGQEVILRCVPISNHLYFYWYRQILGQKVEFLVSFYNNEISEKSEIFDDQFSVERPDGSNFTLKIRSTKLEDSAMYFCASGTGGAWGNQPQHFGDGTRLSIL.

This chain uses TRBV4-1 with TRBJ1-4; a possible D gene is TRBD1 (6 bases). CDR1 is MGHRA and CDR2 is YSYEKL in the germline V gene. Trimming cost V 1 base and J 13 bases, with 25 bases left between them. The CDR3 is 17 amino acids. The CDR3 DNA reads as TGCGCCAGCAGCCAAGGAGTCGGGGCAGGGGTGGGTAAGGGACTGTTTTTT. It is translated as CASSQGVGAGVGKGLFF.

The rearrangement joins TRBV28 to TRBJ2-3; D possibly corresponds to TRBD2 (6 bases). The germline V gene has CDR1 MDHEN and CDR2 SYDVKM. V lost 2 bases and J 6 bases, leaving 18 bases between the germline ends. The CDR3 consists of 16 residues. The CDR3, as DNA: TGTGCCAGCAGTTTACGGGCGGGGAAAAGTGGGGATACGCAGTATTTT. As protein: CASSLRAGKSGDTQYF.

This clone has just one count. The rearrangement uses TRBV29-1 and TRBJ2-4; 9 bases agree with TRBD1. J was trimmed by 11 bases and V by 6 bases; bases with no gene match: 11. This CDR3 contains 13 residues. Germline V CDR1 and CDR2: SQVTM, ANQGSEA. The CDR3 DNA is TGCAGCGTGCTAAAGACAGGGGGATCCCTTCAGTACTTC. This translates into CSVLKTGGSLQYF.

There are a few counts of this clone. V is TRBV5-1 and J is TRBJ2-3, with 13 positions matching TRBD2. V shed 1 base, J shed 0 bases, and the junction held 11 bases outside the gene matches. The CDR3 spans 20 residues. The germline V gene has CDR1 SGHRS and CDR2 YFSETQ. CDR3 nucleotides: TGCGCCAGCAGCTTGTTCCCGGGACTAGCGGGGATCACTAGCACAGATACGCAGTATTTT. Protein sequence: CASSLFPGLAGITSTDTQYF.

This clone was observed a handful of times. The chain links TRBV19 to TRBJ2-2; 7 nucleotides agree with TRBD1. The germline CDR1 and CDR2 sequences are LNHDA and SQIVND (reference sequence). The CDR3 contains 14 residues. After removal of 5 bases from V and 6 bases from J, the junction contained 6 bases not matched to a gene. CDR3 amino acids: CASSSSQGAGELFF. The CDR3, as DNA: TGTGCCAGTAGTTCATCTCAGGGGGCCGGGGAGCTGTTTTTT.

The V call is TRBV7-2, the J call TRBJ2-7, with 10 positions matching TRBD2. The CDR3 is 16 residues long. Germline assignment: CDR1 SGHTA and CDR2 FQGNSA. The V segment lost 7 bases and the J segment 3 bases; nucleotides outside the gene matches: 12. The chain's CDR3 is CASTPRGIAGGYEQYF. The CDR3 coding sequence is TGTGCCAGCACCCCGCGGGGTATAGCGGGAGGCTACGAGCAGTACTTC.

The genes are TRBV29-1 and TRBJ1-1, with D tentatively TRBD1 (6 bases). There are 12 residues in the CDR3. Trimming removed 6 bases from V and 5 bases from J, with 13 bases in between. Germline CDR1 reads SQVTM; CDR2 reads ANQGSEA. CDR3 loop: CSVDRQETEAFF. The CDR3 region has the DNA TGCAGCGTGGACCGACAGGAGACTGAAGCTTTCTTT.

V is TRBV11-2 and J is TRBJ1-5; D is perhaps TRBD1 (6 bases). Trimming took 4 bases from V and 4 from J, leaving 8 bases between them. This CDR3 spans 13 amino acids. The germline V gene encodes CDR1 SGHAT and CDR2 FQNNGV. The CDR3 spells CASSSQGNQPQHF. In DNA, the CDR3 is TGTGCCAGCAGCTCGCAGGGGAATCAGCCCCAGCATTTT.

CDR3 DNA: TGTGCCAGCAGCCTAGGACACGCCTATGGCTACACCTTC. Its protein product is CASSLGHAYGYTF. The chain joins TRBV27 to TRBJ1-2, with D perhaps matching TRBD1 (5 bases). The V gene's germline CDR1 is MNHEY and CDR2 SMNVEV (reference sequence). V shed 6 bases and J shed 4 bases, with 12 bases lying between them. The CDR3 has 13 amino acids.

This sequence joins TRBV28 and TRBJ1-6; D gene unclear. CDR1 is MDHEN and CDR2 is SYDVKM in the germline V gene. V was pared by 2 bases and J by 0 bases, with 14 bases between. The CDR3 consists of 18 residues. The CDR3: CASSLGRELGSYNSPLHF. The CDR3 DNA reads TGTGCCAGCAGTTTAGGTCGGGAATTAGGCTCCTATAATTCACCCCTCCACTTT.

V usage is TRBV6-6 and J usage is TRBJ2-7, with TRBD1 as a possible D gene (5 bases). The V and J ends lost 5 bases and 2 bases respectively, with 16 bases between them. CDR1 and CDR2 from the germline V gene are MNHNY and SVGAGI (reference sequence). This CDR3 region has 15 residues. The CDR3 DNA reads TGTGCCAGCAGTCCCCCCGACCGACAGACCTACGAGCAGTACTTC. Translating gives CASSPPDRQTYEQYF.

This clone was detected only a few times. The chain is built from TRBV13 and TRBJ2-3, with 10 bases that match TRBD2. The germline V gene encodes CDR1 PRHDT and CDR2 FYEKMQ (reference sequence). The CDR3 runs to 17 residues. V gave up 1 base and J gave up 10 bases; unmatched junction bases: 14. The CDR3 DNA reads TGTGCCAGCAGCTTAGATCTAGCGGGGGCAAACCTTCGGGCGCAGTATTTT. Protein sequence: CASSLDLAGANLRAQYF.

This clone occurred once. The rearrangement joins TRBV28 to TRBJ1-3, with D possibly being TRBD1 (6 bases). The CDR3 covers 15 residues. Germline-derived CDR1 and CDR2 are MDHEN and SYDVKM. The V and J ends lost 4 bases and 4 bases respectively, with 14 bases between them. The CDR3, as DNA: TGTGCCAGCAGTTCAGGGACAACGGGAGGAAACACCATATATTTT. This translates into CASSSGTTGGNTIYF.

V and J are TRBV13 and TRBJ1-1; 7 bases agree with TRBD1. V was clipped by 4 bases and J by 2 bases; unmatched bases: 10. The CDR3 sequence is 16 residues long. CDR1 is PRHDT and CDR2 is FYEKMQ in the germline V gene (reference sequence). The CDR3 region has the DNA TGTGCCAGCAGCTCCTGGACAGGAGAGGTAAACACTGAAGCTTTCTTT. It is translated as CASSSWTGEVNTEAFF.

The rearrangement joins TRBV7-9 to TRBJ2-1; D is possibly TRBD2 (6 bases). Germline lookup yields CDR1 SEHNR and CDR2 FQNEAQ (reference sequence). V shed 6 bases and J shed 8 bases, with 20 bases lying between them. The CDR3 consists of 15 residues. The CDR3 region has the DNA TGTGCCAGCAGACCTTGGAGCGGGTTGCCGGATGAGCAGTTCTTC. Encoded protein: CASRPWSGLPDEQFF.

The genes are TRBV5-5 and TRBJ2-3; unclear D gene. V lost 4 bases and J lost 1, with 13 bases in between. The germline CDR1 and CDR2 sequences are SGHKS and YYEKEE (reference sequence). CDR3 size: 15 residues. The CDR3 DNA reads as TGTGCCAGCAGCCGACTTCGCGGCGGCACAGATACGCAGTATTTT. It specifies CASSRLRGGTDTQYF.